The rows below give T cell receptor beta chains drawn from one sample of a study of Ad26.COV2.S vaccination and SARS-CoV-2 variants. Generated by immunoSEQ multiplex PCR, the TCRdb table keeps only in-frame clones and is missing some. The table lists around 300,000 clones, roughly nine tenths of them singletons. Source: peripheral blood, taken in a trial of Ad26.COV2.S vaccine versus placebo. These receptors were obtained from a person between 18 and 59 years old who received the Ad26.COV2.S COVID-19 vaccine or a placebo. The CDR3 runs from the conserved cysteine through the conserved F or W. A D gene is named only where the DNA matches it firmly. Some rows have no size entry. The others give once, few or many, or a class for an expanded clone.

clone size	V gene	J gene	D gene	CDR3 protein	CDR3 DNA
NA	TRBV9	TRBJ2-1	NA	CASSVSEGRNEQFF	TGTGCCAGCAGCGTAAGCGAAGGAAGGAATGAGCAGTTCTTC
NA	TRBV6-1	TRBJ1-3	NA	CAIRREGGNTIYF	TGTGCCATCAGACGAGAGGGAGGAAACACCATATATTTT
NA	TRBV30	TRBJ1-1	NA	CAWSEYTEAFF	TGTGCCTGGAGTGAATACACTGAAGCTTTCTTT
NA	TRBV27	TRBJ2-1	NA	CASSLGGSYNEQFF	TGTGCCAGCAGTTTGGGGGGTTCCTACAATGAGCAGTTCTTC
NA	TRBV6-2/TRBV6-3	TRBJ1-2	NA	CASSYKTNYGYTF	TGTGCCAGCAGTTACAAAACTAACTATGGCTACACCTTC
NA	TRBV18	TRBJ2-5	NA	CASSPEKVPRGLRQETQYF	TGTGCCAGCTCACCTGAGAAAGTACCAAGGGGGTTGAGGCAAGAGACCCAGTACTTC
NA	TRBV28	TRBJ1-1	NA	CASSINPRTVNTEAFF	TGTGCCAGCAGTATAAACCCCCGGACGGTGAACACTGAAGCTTTCTTT
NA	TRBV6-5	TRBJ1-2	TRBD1	CASSYGTGIYGYTF	TGTGCCAGCAGTTACGGGACAGGGATCTATGGCTACACCTTC
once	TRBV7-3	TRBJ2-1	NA	CASSLTAGSYNEQFF	TGTGCCAGCAGCTTAACGGCAGGGTCTTACAATGAGCAGTTCTTC
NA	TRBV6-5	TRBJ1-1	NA	CASSSQATEAFF	TGTGCCAGCAGTTCTCAAGCCACTGAAGCTTTCTTT
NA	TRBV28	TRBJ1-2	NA	CASRGASFYGYTF	TGTGCCAGTCGGGGGGCGTCTTTCTATGGCTACACCTTC
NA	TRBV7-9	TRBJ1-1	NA	CASSSSGATEAFF	TGTGCCAGCAGCTCCTCAGGAGCCACTGAAGCTTTCTTT
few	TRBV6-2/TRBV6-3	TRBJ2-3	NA	CASSPGLSTDTQYF	TGTGCCAGCAGCCCAGGACTTAGCACAGATACGCAGTATTTT
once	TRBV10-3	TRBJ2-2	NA	CAISIQGGTGELFF	TGTGCCATCAGTATACAGGGCGGAACCGGGGAGCTGTTTTTT
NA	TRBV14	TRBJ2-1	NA	CASSQGGGHNEQFF	TGTGCCAGCAGCCAGGGAGGGGGCCACAATGAGCAGTTCTTC
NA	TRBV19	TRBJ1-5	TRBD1	CASNLRTGVKDQPQHF	TGTGCCAGCAACCTTCGGACAGGGGTTAAGGATCAGCCCCAGCATTTT
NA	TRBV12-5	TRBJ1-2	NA	CASGPDSAIYGYTF	TGTGCTAGTGGCCCGGACAGCGCAATCTATGGCTACACCTTC
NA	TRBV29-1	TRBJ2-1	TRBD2	CSGVLAGEYNEQFF	TGCAGCGGGGTACTAGCGGGGGAATACAATGAGCAGTTCTTC
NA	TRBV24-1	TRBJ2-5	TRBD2	CATSDLGLAGGHQETQYF	TGTGCCACCAGTGACCTGGGACTAGCGGGGGGGCATCAAGAGACCCAGTACTTC
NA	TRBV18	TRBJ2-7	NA	CASSPPGAQSSGSEQYF	TGTGCCAGCTCACCACCGGGGGCCCAATCGTCAGGAAGCGAGCAGTACTTC
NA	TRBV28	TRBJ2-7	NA	CASSLGDEQYF	TGTGCCAGCAGTTTGGGGGACGAGCAGTACTTC
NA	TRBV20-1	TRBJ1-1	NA	CSALGNTEAFF	TGCAGTGCACTGGGAAACACTGAAGCTTTCTTT
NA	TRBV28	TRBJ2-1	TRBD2	CASSLPPGTSGSQNEQFF	TGTGCCAGCAGTTTACCCCCAGGGACTAGCGGGAGTCAAAATGAGCAGTTCTTC
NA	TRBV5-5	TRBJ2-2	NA	CASSALTATGELFF	TGTGCCAGCAGCGCTCTCACCGCCACCGGGGAGCTGTTTTTT
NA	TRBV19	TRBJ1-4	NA	CASSMGANEKLFF	TGTGCCAGTAGTATGGGTGCGAATGAAAAACTGTTTTTT
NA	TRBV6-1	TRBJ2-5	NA	CASSEAVGAGETQYF	TGTGCCAGCAGTGAAGCGGTGGGAGCGGGAGAGACCCAGTACTTC
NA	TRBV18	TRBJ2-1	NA	CASSPPPRGALLYNEQFF	TGTGCCAGCTCACCACCCCCTCGGGGGGCATTACTCTACAATGAGCAGTTCTTC
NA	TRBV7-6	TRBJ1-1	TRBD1	CASSLGGQTHTEAFF	TGTGCCAGCAGCTTAGGGGGACAGACCCACACTGAAGCTTTCTTT
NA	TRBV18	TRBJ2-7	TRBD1	CASSPRDRPYEQYF	TGTGCCAGCTCACCAAGGGACAGACCCTACGAGCAGTACTTC
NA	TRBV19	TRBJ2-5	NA	CASSSTGTYQETQYF	TGTGCCAGTAGTTCCACAGGGACTTACCAAGAGACCCAGTACTTC
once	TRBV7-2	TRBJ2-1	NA	CASSSQTPGPRSSYNEQFF	TGTGCCAGCAGCTCGCAGACACCGGGACCCAGGAGCTCCTACAATGAGCAGTTCTTC
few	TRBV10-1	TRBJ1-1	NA	CASRRTGFYTEAFF	TGCGCCAGCCGACGAACAGGGTTCTACACTGAAGCTTTCTTT
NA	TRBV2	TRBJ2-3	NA	CASSDLSSTDTQYF	TGTGCCAGCAGTGACCTCTCTAGCACAGATACGCAGTATTTT
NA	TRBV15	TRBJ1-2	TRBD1	CATHIRDSLIWDGYTF	TGTGCCACCCATATCCGGGACAGCTTAATTTGGGACGGCTACACCTTC
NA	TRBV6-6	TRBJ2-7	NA	CASSPNGYSYEQYF	TGTGCCAGCAGCCCGAATGGGTACTCCTACGAGCAGTACTTC